Sequencing of this T cell receptor (beta chain) was carried out in a study of regulatory T cells in long-lasting Graves disease. This clonotype was seen at least ten times. The germline V gene encodes CDR1 MNHEY and CDR2 SVGEGT. Trimming stripped 3 bases from V and 1 base from J, with 12 bases between. This CDR3 comprises 15 residues. Investigators prepared the TCR beta libraries by applying iRepertoire HTBI primers and Arm-PCR of CDR3 regions. In TCRdb, the multiplex PCR reads were re-called with MiXCR into one record per CDR3 protein. The sample lists about 400,000 distinct CDR3 sequences, around 15% occurring once. The time point denotes: newly diagnosed GD, antithyroid drugs for less than 3 months. After RNA was extracted from PBMCs, the TCR library was made from it. These data also featured in a second study, about T cells in Graves' hyperthyroidism and ophthalmopathy.

The sample consisted of peripheral blood mononuclear cells (PBMCs), taken at new diagnosis, from a patient treated with antithyroid drugs. The TCR was taken from a woman aged 18-35 years with Graves disease. This chain uses TRBV6-2 or TRBV6-3 with TRBJ1-1; D is unresolved. The CDR3 sequence: CASSYSGFGNTEAFF. Written as DNA, the CDR3 is TGTGCCAGCAGTTATTCGGGTTTCGGGAACACTGAAGCTTTCTTT.